This T cell receptor (beta chain) was profiled in a study of shared clonotypes between healthy human individuals. Overall study results and limits: Non-shared clonotypes were found to have lower generation probabilities than the clonotypes that were shared by all four of the sorted-subset donors. The study drew on few donors, limiting represented genetic and exposure-history diversity.

CDR1 is MDHEN, CDR2 SYDVKM, per germline. Unmatched junction bases numbered 5, after V lost 3 bases and J lost 4 bases. This CDR3 comprises 16 residues. The data were produced by immunoSEQ multiplex PCR, yet TCRdb's version contains in-frame clones alone and is incomplete. This table holds about 2.4 million clones, over 85% found once. Remarks on this clone: Its target is not known.

The sequence was collected from a man aged 18-30 years in good health. Some clones in this sample may be carry-over from other donors' samples. The sequenced sample consisted of naive CD4+ T cells from PBMCs. Subset: CD45RA+ positively selected. This chain uses TRBV28 with TRBJ2-2, with TRBD1 matching over 10 bases. The DNA of the CDR3 is TGTGCCAGCAGTTTTTGGACAGGGGGAGGCACCGGGGAGCTGTTTTTT. This codes for CASSFWTGGGTGELFF.